The subject of this entry is one T cell receptor beta chain. The sample comes from a study of metastatic and nonmetastatic thyroid tumors. This CDR3 is built from 17 residues. Germline V gene sequence: CDR1 DFQATT, CDR2 SNEGSKA (reference sequence). With 6 bases clipped from V and 4 bases from J, the junction kept 10 bases outside the gene matches. MiXCR was used by TCRdb to re-call the PCR reads. The sample records about 22,000 clones, less than 45% being singletons. Patients were all untreated before their thyroid surgery. This sequence joins TRBV20-1 and TRBJ2-2; TRBD2 agrees at 14 bases. The sequence came from a male donor with papillary thyroid cancer or a benign thyroid nodule (not recorded which). Some clones in this sample may be carry-over from other donors' samples. Sequenced: blood. As DNA, the CDR3 is TGCAGTGCGCCCCGACTAGCGGGAGGGGGAAGCACCGGGGAGCTGTTTTTT. It specifies CSAPRLAGGGSTGELFF.